The source of this T cell receptor beta chain is a study of blood T cells in healthy people across ages. The germline CDR1 and CDR2 sequences are MDHEN and SYDVKM. The CDR3 extends over 14 amino acids. V lost 2 bases and J lost 5, with 13 bases in between. Whole-study results and caveats: Per million T cells, the diversity of TCR beta decreased roughly linearly as age advanced. PBMCs left unsorted prevented a conclusive naive versus antigen-experienced comparison.

Details on this clonotype: Its target is not known.

Combining a sample-barcoded 5' primer with a J-beta primer mix, a second PCR ran for 7 to 11 cycles. TCRdb called the 5' RACE reads again in MiXCR, with one record for every CDR3 protein. The data show about 900,000 distinct CDR3 sequences, 40% to 60% seen once. This rearrangement joins TRBV28 to TRBJ2-7; D not certain. The clonotype comes from a man aged 25 to 45 in good health. The material sequenced was blood. CDR3 sequence reads: CASSLRPNNHEQYF. In nucleotides, the CDR3 is TGTGCCAGCAGTTTAAGGCCAAACAACCACGAGCAGTACTTC.